The rows below give T cell receptor beta chains drawn from one sample of a study of blood T cell repertoires in COVID-19. Method: immunoSEQ multiplex PCR; TCRdb's copy keeps in-frame clones and lacks some. Of about 140,000 clones in the sample, 80% to 85% were seen once. Material for sequencing was peripheral blood. The receptors shown here come from a human donor in a cohort sampled during active COVID-19. The CDR3 runs from the conserved cysteine through the conserved F or W. Fields, in order: D gene, J gene, V gene, clone size, CDR3 protein, CDR3 DNA. The D gene is left open where the match is weak. The size of a clone is reported for some rows only, either as once, few or many, or as a class for expanded clones.

d_gene: NA
j_gene: TRBJ2-3
v_gene: TRBV7-9
abundance: NA
CDR3aa: CASSLGASTDTQYF
CDR3nt: TGTGCCAGCAGCTTAGGGGCCAGCACAGATACGCAGTATTTT

d_gene: NA
j_gene: TRBJ2-7
v_gene: TRBV28
abundance: NA
CDR3aa: CASSVGGGYDEQYF
CDR3nt: TGTGCCAGCAGTGTAGGGGGGGGCTATGACGAGCAGTACTTC

d_gene: NA
j_gene: TRBJ1-2
v_gene: TRBV9
abundance: NA
CDR3aa: CASSNKINYGYTF
CDR3nt: TGTGCCAGCAGCAACAAGATTAACTATGGCTACACCTTC

d_gene: NA
j_gene: TRBJ1-1
v_gene: TRBV3-1/TRBV3-2
abundance: NA
CDR3aa: CASSQGRGAGAFF
CDR3nt: TGTGCCAGCAGCCAAGGGCGGGGGGCAGGGGCTTTCTTT

d_gene: TRBD1
j_gene: TRBJ2-1
v_gene: TRBV7-3
abundance: once
CDR3aa: CASSLTAGGSGEQFF
CDR3nt: TGTGCCAGCAGCTTAACCGCAGGGGGTTCAGGTGAGCAGTTCTTC

d_gene: NA
j_gene: TRBJ2-3
v_gene: TRBV6-6
abundance: NA
CDR3aa: CASSRTSSASTDTQYF
CDR3nt: TGTGCCAGCAGTCGAACTAGCTCAGCTAGCACAGATACGCAGTATTTT

d_gene: NA
j_gene: TRBJ2-3
v_gene: TRBV6-1
abundance: NA
CDR3aa: CASSRRRPGTDTQYF
CDR3nt: TGTGCCAGCAGCCGGAGGCGTCCCGGCACTGATACGCAGTATTTT

d_gene: NA
j_gene: TRBJ1-2
v_gene: TRBV28
abundance: once
CDR3aa: CASSTRVSNYGYTF
CDR3nt: TGTGCCAGCAGTACCCGGGTCTCTAACTATGGCTACACCTTC

d_gene: NA
j_gene: TRBJ2-2
v_gene: TRBV5-4
abundance: NA
CDR3aa: CASSLPNTVELFF
CDR3nt: TGTGCCAGCAGCCTCCCCAACACCGTGGAGCTGTTTTTT

d_gene: TRBD1
j_gene: TRBJ1-5
v_gene: TRBV5-1
abundance: few
CDR3aa: CASSPDRADQPQHF
CDR3nt: TGCGCCAGCAGCCCGGACAGGGCGGACCAGCCCCAGCATTTT

d_gene: NA
j_gene: TRBJ2-2
v_gene: TRBV11-2
abundance: few
CDR3aa: CASSPGTFTGELFF
CDR3nt: TGTGCCAGCAGCCCCGGGACTTTCACCGGGGAGCTGTTTTTT

d_gene: NA
j_gene: TRBJ2-3
v_gene: TRBV27
abundance: once
CDR3aa: CATLRSSGTDTQYF
CDR3nt: TGTGCCACCTTGCGGTCGAGCGGCACAGATACGCAGTATTTT

d_gene: TRBD2
j_gene: TRBJ2-1
v_gene: TRBV11-2
abundance: NA
CDR3aa: CASSLGGGGSYNEQFF
CDR3nt: TGTGCCAGCAGCTTGGGCGGCGGGGGCTCCTACAATGAGCAGTTCTTC

d_gene: NA
j_gene: TRBJ1-5
v_gene: TRBV6-5
abundance: NA
CDR3aa: CASSYDLTNQPQHF
CDR3nt: TGTGCCAGCAGTTACGACTTGACCAATCAGCCCCAGCATTTT

d_gene: TRBD2
j_gene: TRBJ2-7
v_gene: TRBV5-4
abundance: NA
CDR3aa: CASSPDPGLAGNEQYF
CDR3nt: TGTGCCAGCAGCCCGGACCCGGGACTAGCGGGAAACGAGCAGTACTTC

d_gene: NA
j_gene: TRBJ1-5
v_gene: TRBV6-9
abundance: NA
CDR3aa: CASSYPLADSNQPQHF
CDR3nt: TGTGCCAGCAGTTACCCCTTGGCCGATAGCAATCAGCCCCAGCATTTT

d_gene: NA
j_gene: TRBJ1-2
v_gene: TRBV18
abundance: NA
CDR3aa: CASSQREGSGYTF
CDR3nt: TGTGCCAGCTCCCAGCGGGAGGGTAGTGGCTACACCTTC

d_gene: NA
j_gene: TRBJ1-1
v_gene: TRBV7-9
abundance: NA
CDR3aa: CASSSSFIGSATEAFF
CDR3nt: TGTGCCAGCAGCTCCAGCTTTATTGGCAGCGCCACTGAAGCTTTCTTT

d_gene: NA
j_gene: TRBJ2-2
v_gene: TRBV6-6
abundance: NA
CDR3aa: CASSYSGPGTGELFF
CDR3nt: TGTGCCAGCAGTTACAGTGGCCCGGGCACCGGGGAGCTGTTTTTT

d_gene: TRBD2
j_gene: TRBJ2-5
v_gene: TRBV5-5
abundance: NA
CDR3aa: CASSLPSGETQYF
CDR3nt: TGTGCCAGCAGCTTGCCTAGCGGGGAGACCCAGTACTTC